This record concerns one T cell receptor (beta chain) sequence. This sample stems from a study of blood T cell repertoires in COVID-19. Across the whole study: Some COVID-19 samples were acute and others convalescent; all came from the United States, Italy and Spain. Sample material is recorded as cDNA or gDNA derived from T cells, B-cell-depleted T cells, or PBMCs.

Produced via immunoSEQ multiplex PCR; TCRdb's table is partial and in-frame only. The sample records about 120,000 clones, 88% being singletons. J lost 1 base, V lost 8 bases, and 2 bases had no gene match. The germline V gene encodes CDR1 SNHLY and CDR2 FYNNEI. The CDR3 extends over 13 amino acids. The material sequenced was peripheral blood. The chain carries TRBV2 and TRBJ2-1, with 7 nucleotides matching TRBD2. This clonotype originated in a human donor in a cohort sampled during active COVID-19. The CDR3 spells CASGGGSYNEQFF. The CDR3 region has the DNA TGTGCCAGCGGGGGAGGGTCCTACAATGAGCAGTTCTTC.